Reported below is one T cell receptor beta chain. Its target is unknown. An end of the junction does not agree with germline; a read error may underlie this. The data originate from a study of CD8 T cell repertoires and HIV-1 epitope variants. Whole-study results and caveats: Only beta chains were identified, marking proliferation to antigen, not function.

The protocol was immunoSEQ multiplex PCR, while the TCRdb copy is restricted to in-frame clones and leaves out a portion. The profile shows about 4,600 clones, around 63% of them singletons. The sample comprised cultured CD8+ T cells derived from PBMCs. The origin of this receptor is a male donor with HIV.

This CDR3 reads CASSLFPSGRISDTQYF. DNA of the CDR3: TGTGCTAGCAGCTTATTCCCTAGCGGGCGTATATCAGATACGCAGTATTTT. The rearrangement uses TRBV7-7 and TRBJ2-3; 8 nucleotides align to TRBD2. This CDR3 has 17 residues. Germline loops: CDR1 SSHAT, CDR2 FNYEAQ (reference sequence).